This entry concerns a single T cell receptor (beta chain). Its antigen is not known. This sample stems from a study of T-cell reconstitution after alpha-beta-depleted transplantation in children. Study outcomes and limitations: Reportedly, roughly two months post-transplant, alpha-beta T cells arose from several hundred expanded graft clones. At day 60, the high TCRbeta diversity found in some patients originated from recipient T cells and thymic progenitors that had survived. From newly produced T cells came most of the T-cell counts and diversity one year after transplant.

Unique molecular identifiers were used to barcode this TCRbeta library. Via MiXCR, TCRdb re-called the PCR reads, giving one row per CDR3 protein. The sample includes about 350,000 distinct CDR3 sequences, around 16% of them seen just once. CDR1 and CDR2 (germline): SGHTA, FQGNSA. The CDR3 loop spans 14 amino acids. Trimming cost V 1 base and J 2 bases, with 9 bases left between them. V is TRBV7-2 and J is TRBJ2-7; D is undetermined. This specimen consisted of PBMCs, mostly from graft donor cells, obtained 360 days after TCRalphabeta/CD19-depleted stem cell transplant. This receptor was identified in a male patient between 2 and 15 years old who had a stem cell transplant for acute lymphoblastic leukemia, so the T cells may come from the graft donor. CDR3 in DNA: TGTGCCAGCAGCTTAGGCTCCACTCCCTACGAGCAGTACTTC. This encodes CASSLGSTPYEQYF.